The 9 T cell receptor beta chains below were found in one sample sequenced in a study of shared clonotypes between healthy human individuals. Sequencing used immunoSEQ multiplex PCR; TCRdb keeps in-frame clones, though not all of them. In the table there are 1.4 million or so clones, 98% to 99% of which are singletons. Sequenced sample: naive CD4+ T cells sorted from blood. Subset meaning: CD45RA+ positively selected. Source of these receptors: a man younger than 45 in good health.

The rearrangement links TRBV28 to TRBJ2-1; no definite D call. The CDR3 length is 13 residues. V was shortened by 3 bases and J by 3 bases, with 6 bases between the two germline ends. From germline, CDR1 is MDHEN and CDR2 SYDVKM. The CDR3 DNA is TGTGCCAGCAGTTTGGGGTTCTACAATGAGCAGTTCTTC. Translating gives CASSLGFYNEQFF. Using reference TRBV28 and TRBJ2-1 for the parts outside the CDR3, the full variable domain is DVKVTQSSRYLVKRTGEKVFLECVQDMDHENMFWYRQDPGLGLRLIYFSYDVKMKEKGDIPEGYSVSREKKERFSLILESASTNQTSMYLCASSLGFYNEQFFGPGTRLTVL.

The rearrangement joins TRBV19 to TRBJ2-7; 7 bases align to TRBD1. The CDR3 runs 13 residues. Germline assignment: CDR1 LNHDA and CDR2 SQIVND (reference sequence). The V gene end was trimmed by 4 bases and the J gene end by 6 bases; junction bases not matched to a gene: 6. CDR3 loop: CASSTRQGSEQYF. The CDR3 DNA is TGTGCCAGTAGTACCCGACAGGGCTCCGAGCAGTACTTC.

The chain uses TRBV11-2 and TRBJ2-3; no firm D call. The CDR3 extends over 16 amino acids. V was shortened by 4 bases and J by 2 bases, with 16 bases between the two germline ends. Germline values: CDR1 SGHAT, CDR2 FQNNGV. The CDR3 sequence: CASSSILKQPTDTQYF. In DNA, the CDR3 is TGTGCCAGCAGCTCCATTCTAAAACAGCCCACAGATACGCAGTATTTT.

The chain couples TRBV9 to TRBJ1-3; no definite D call. The germline CDR1 and CDR2 sequences are SGDLS and YYNGEE. This CDR3 contains 16 residues. Trimming left V 0 bases short and J 0 bases short, with 10 bases between. As DNA, the CDR3 is TGTGCCAGCAGCGTAGCGGAAGGGATCTCTGGAAACACCATATATTTT. Translated: CASSVAEGISGNTIYF.

The rearrangement uses TRBV11-3 and TRBJ2-1, with TRBD1 identical over 8 bases. V dropped 1 base and J dropped 3; count of bases not matched to a gene: 5. The CDR3 contains 16 residues. Germline assignment: CDR1 SGHNT and CDR2 YENEEA. The CDR3: CASSLGTGIFYNEQFF. CDR3 coding DNA: TGTGCCAGCAGCTTAGGGACAGGGATTTTCTACAATGAGCAGTTCTTC.

Only one count was recorded for this clone. The chain has TRBV18 and TRBJ2-1; D is possibly TRBD1 or TRBD2 (5 bases each). The CDR3 totals 14 residues. Germline CDR1 KGHSH, CDR2 LQKENI. V lost 5 bases to trimming and J lost 5 bases, with 13 bases between them. For the CDR3, the DNA is TGTGCCAGCTCATCATGGGACGGAGACAATGAGCAGTTCTTC. The encoded protein is CASSSWDGDNEQFF. Drawing the rest from reference TRBV18 and TRBJ2-1, the complete variable domain is NAGVMQNPRHLVRRRGQEARLRCSPMKGHSHVYWYRQLPEEGLKFMVYLQKENIIDESGMPKERFSAEFPKEGPSILRIQQVVRGDSAAYFCASSSWDGDNEQFFGPGTRLTVL.

The rearrangement uses TRBV11-3 and TRBJ2-1; TRBD2 matches 8 bases. V shed 1 base and J 6 bases; nucleotides not matched to a gene: 5. The CDR3 contains 15 residues. Germline V CDR1 and CDR2: SGHNT, YENEEA. CDR3 in DNA: TGTGCCAGCAGCTTAGGGGGACTAGTTATCAATGAGCAGTTCTTC. The encoded protein is CASSLGGLVINEQFF.

In its sample, this clone was seen once. The chain combines TRBV4-1 with TRBJ2-2; D ambiguous. CDR1 and CDR2 from the germline V gene are MGHRA and YSYEKL. The CDR3 loop spans 15 amino acids. V lost 1 base to trimming and J lost 8 bases, with 14 bases between them. The CDR3 loop reads CASSQVTGAPGELFF. CDR3 in DNA: TGCGCCAGCAGCCAAGTGACCGGCGCACCTGGGGAGCTGTTTTTT.

The J gene is TRBJ1-2, the V gene TRBV2; 11 bases are a match to TRBD1. Trimming removed 8 bases from V and 8 bases from J; junction bases left unmatched: 4. The CDR3 extends over 12 amino acids. Germline V gene sequence: CDR1 SNHLY, CDR2 FYNNEI. Here the CDR3 DNA reads TGTGCCAGCGCCGGGACAGGGGGAGGCTACACCTTC. Protein sequence: CASAGTGGGYTF.